This T cell receptor beta chain was obtained from a study of read filtering for tumor transcriptome and immune sequencing. Study information: Among patients, approximately 17 were male and some 15 female, aged roughly 45 to 85 (mean about 70).

This clonotype was recorded many times. Its antigen is as yet unknown. From roughly 400 ng of RNA, a library with molecular barcoded alpha/delta and beta/gamma adaptors was made. In TCRdb, the reads were re-called with MiXCR into one record per CDR3 protein. The table shows 15,000 or so distinct CDR3 sequences, with over 20% occurring only once. In germline, CDR1 is SEHNR, CDR2 FQNEAQ (reference sequence). Deletions cut 2 bases from V and 1 base from J, with 8 bases between. CDR3 size: 14 residues. Study-level results: RNA-seq captured clonotypes less deeply and reliably than IR-seq. Single-read clonotypes: about 81.9% of IR-seq clonotypes (about 3.5% of reads), about 75% of RNA-seq clonotypes (roughly 43% of reads).

Sequencing input: a population of CD138-negative cells sorted from bone marrow. The gene calls are TRBV7-9 and TRBJ2-5, with D perhaps matching TRBD1 (5 bases). This receptor was obtained from a donor aged 40 or older with multiple myeloma. CDR3 loop: CASSLNRGQETQYF. The CDR3 DNA is TGTGCCAGCAGCTTAAATAGGGGCCAAGAGACCCAGTACTTC.